What follows are 17 T cell receptor beta chains derived from one specimen sequenced in a study of blood T cells in healthy people across ages. A second 7 to 11 cycle PCR used barcoded and J-beta primers. In TCRdb, the 5' RACE reads were re-called with MiXCR into one record per CDR3 protein. The data contain roughly 1,000,000 distinct CDR3 sequences, around 25% of them singletons. These data were also reused for a study on T cells of mothers and their children.

The sequenced sample consisted of blood. The receptors shown here come from a girl aged 2 to 9 in good health.

V usage is TRBV14 and J usage is TRBJ2-1, with 8 bases fitting TRBD1. The V gene end was trimmed by 2 bases and the J gene end by 5 bases; junction bases not matched to a gene: 2. This CDR3 comprises 14 residues. In germline, CDR1 is SGHDN, CDR2 FVKESK. CDR3 in DNA: TGTGCCAGCAGCCAAACAGGGGGACACAATGAGCAGTTCTTC. It codes for CASSQTGGHNEQFF.

This clonotype was observed a few times. The rearrangement uses TRBV12-3 or TRBV12-4 and TRBJ1-1, with D perhaps matching TRBD1 (5 bases). There are 13 residues in the CDR3. V gave up 8 bases and J gave up 8 bases, with 18 bases separating them. The CDR3 protein is CASLFRPGTEAFF. The CDR3 region has the DNA TGTGCCAGCCTTTTCCGTCCGGGGACCGAAGCTTTCTTT.

CDR3: CASSPLAGHTYEQYF. The DNA for the CDR3 is TGCGCCAGCAGCCCACTAGCGGGGCATACCTACGAGCAGTACTTC. The genes are TRBV4-1 and TRBJ2-7, with 10 bases lining up with TRBD2. Trimming at V came to 4 bases and at J to 2 bases, leaving 5 bases not matched to a gene. Germline CDR1 and CDR2: MGHRA and YSYEKL. The CDR3 is made up of 15 amino acids.

V gene TRBV12-3 or TRBV12-4 combines with J gene TRBJ1-6; 8 bases match TRBD1. The CDR3 is 17 amino acids. Trimming at V came to 1 base and at J to 7 bases, leaving 9 bases not matched to a gene. The CDR3 is CASSLGPRTGNNSPLHF. The DNA for the CDR3 is TGTGCCAGCAGTTTAGGCCCCCGGACAGGGAACAATTCACCCCTCCACTTT.

This clonotype was counted between two and nine times. The chain joins TRBV5-8 to TRBJ1-2; D may be TRBD1 (5 bases). The CDR3 totals 15 residues. In germline, CDR1 is SGHTS, CDR2 YDEGEE. The V and J ends lost 4 bases and 7 bases respectively, with 20 bases between them. CDR3 sequence reads: CASSHRIRSRGGYTF. CDR3 DNA sequence: TGTGCCAGCAGCCACCGGATCCGCAGTAGGGGTGGCTACACCTTC.

This clonotype turned up a few times. V is TRBV29-1 and J is TRBJ1-1; weak D call: TRBD1 (6 bases). The germline CDR1 and CDR2 sequences are SQVTM and ANQGSEA. V was trimmed by 6 bases and J by 0 bases, leaving 11 bases between them. The CDR3 totals 13 residues. CDR3 sequence reads: CSVIQGLNTEAFF. The CDR3 DNA reads TGCAGCGTCATTCAGGGGCTGAACACTGAAGCTTTCTTT.

The chain combines TRBV20-1 with TRBJ2-5, with D tentatively TRBD1 (7 bases). Germline-derived CDR1 and CDR2 are DFQATT and SNEGSKA (reference sequence). Trimming pared 0 bases from V and 3 bases from J, leaving 14 bases between. CDR3 length equals 15 residues. The CDR3 bases are TGCAGTGCTAGAGAAGGAGGGGGCTTTGAAGAGACCCAGTACTTC. It yields the protein CSAREGGGFEETQYF.

This clonotype was seen only a few times. The chain has TRBV5-1 and TRBJ2-3, with TRBD2 as a possible D gene (5 bases). CDR3 length: 14 amino acids. CDR1 is SGHRS, CDR2 YFSETQ, per germline. V lost 7 bases, J lost 0 bases, and 12 bases lay in between. In DNA form, the CDR3 reads TGCGCCAGCCATATACCGGGAAGCACAGATACGCAGTATTTT. Translated: CASHIPGSTDTQYF.

This clonotype has more than one count but fewer than ten. The chain couples TRBV2 to TRBJ1-2; D might be TRBD1 (5 bases). V was clipped by 8 bases and J by 7 bases, with 11 bases between them. Germline assignment: CDR1 SNHLY and CDR2 FYNNEI. The CDR3 is 11 residues long. As DNA, the CDR3 is TGTGCCAGCGGGGGGGAGTTTGGCTACACCTTC. Translation gives CASGGEFGYTF.

J is TRBJ2-4 and V is TRBV29-1; TRBD1 is a possible D gene (5 bases). The germline gives CDR1 SQVTM, CDR2 ANQGSEA. The CDR3 length is 14 residues. V shed 7 bases and J shed 8 bases, with 21 bases lying between them. Here the CDR3 reads CSADLLGQTDIQYF. The CDR3 region has the DNA TGCAGCGCCGATTTACTGGGGCAGACGGACATTCAGTACTTC.

This clonotype was seen a handful of times. A junction boundary mismatches the germline segment, possibly from a read error. The CDR3 loop is CASSMRQGLGYEQHF. CDR3 nucleotides: TGCGCCAGCAGCATGAGACAGGGTTTGGGCTACGAGCAGCACTTC. The chain combines TRBV5-1 with TRBJ2-5; 7 bases map to TRBD1. The CDR3 length is 15 residues. Germline assignment: CDR1 SGHRS and CDR2 YFSETQ.

This clonotype was detected a few times. The chain combines TRBV29-1 with TRBJ1-1; D not resolved. The CDR3 sequence is 13 residues long. V lost 1 base and J lost 2, with 8 bases in between. CDR1 is SQVTM, CDR2 ANQGSEA, per germline. CDR3 amino acids: CSVEALTNTEAFF. The CDR3 DNA follows: TGCAGCGTTGAAGCGCTCACCAACACTGAAGCTTTCTTT. Supplemented by reference TRBV29-1 and TRBJ1-1, the full variable domain reads SAVISQKPSRDICQRGTSLTIQCQVDSQVTMMFWYRQQPGQSLTLIATANQGSEATYESGFVIDKFPISRPNLTFSTLTVSNMSPEDSSIYLCSVEALTNTEAFFGQGTRLTVV.

The J gene is TRBJ2-2, the V gene TRBV7-3; TRBD1 might be the D (5 bases). This CDR3 comprises 17 residues. The V gene lost 3 bases and the J gene lost 2 bases, with 16 bases spanning the gap. Germline CDR1 SGHTA, CDR2 FQGTGA. CDR3 amino acids: CASSLALGRANTGELFF. CDR3 nucleotide sequence: TGTGCCAGCAGCTTGGCTCTCGGCAGGGCAAACACCGGGGAGCTGTTTTTT.

The chain combines TRBV28 with TRBJ2-1; 7 bases are shared with TRBD2. The germline V gene has CDR1 MDHEN and CDR2 SYDVKM. The V segment lost 6 bases and the J segment 7 bases; nucleotides outside the gene matches: 0. This CDR3 has 11 residues. This CDR3 is CASRLANEQFF. The CDR3 coding sequence is TGTGCCAGCAGACTAGCGAATGAGCAGTTCTTC.

There are a few counts of this clonotype. The CDR3 loop is CASSLPAATSTDTQYF. Here the CDR3 DNA reads TGTGCCAGCAGTCTTCCAGCGGCCACTAGCACAGATACGCAGTATTTT. This chain links TRBV7-2 with TRBJ2-3; perhaps TRBD2 as D (5 bases). The V gene's germline CDR1 is SGHTA and CDR2 FQGNSA. V gave up 6 bases and J gave up 0 bases, with 16 bases separating them. The CDR3 has 16 residues.

This clonotype was picked up a small number of times. This chain links TRBV5-6 with TRBJ2-6; 8 nucleotides match TRBD2. V lost 3 bases to trimming and J lost 2 bases; unmatched junction nucleotides: 1. The CDR3 consists of 15 residues. CDR1 is SGHDT, CDR2 YYEEEE, per germline. The CDR3 bases are TGTGCCAGCAGCTACGGGGGGGCTGGGGCCAACGTCCTGACTTTC. It specifies CASSYGGAGANVLTF.

This rearrangement joins TRBV12-3 or TRBV12-4 to TRBJ2-7; 8 nucleotides align to TRBD2. The CDR3 loop spans 16 amino acids. V lost 4 bases to trimming and J lost 6 bases; unmatched junction nucleotides: 14. CDR3 region: CASSSSGAGARSEQYF. The CDR3 DNA reads TGTGCCAGCAGTTCCTCCGGAGCGGGAGCTCGCAGCGAGCAGTACTTC.